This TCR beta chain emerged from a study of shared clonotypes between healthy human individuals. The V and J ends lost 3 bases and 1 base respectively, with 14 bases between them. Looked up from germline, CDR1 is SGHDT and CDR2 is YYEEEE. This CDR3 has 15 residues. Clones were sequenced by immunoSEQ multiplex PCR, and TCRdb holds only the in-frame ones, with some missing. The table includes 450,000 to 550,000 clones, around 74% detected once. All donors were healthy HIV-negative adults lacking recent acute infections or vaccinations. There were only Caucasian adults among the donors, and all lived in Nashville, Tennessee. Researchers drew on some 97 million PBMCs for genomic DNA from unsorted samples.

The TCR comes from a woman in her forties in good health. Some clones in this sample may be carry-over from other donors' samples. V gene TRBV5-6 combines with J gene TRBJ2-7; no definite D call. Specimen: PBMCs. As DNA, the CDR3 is TGTGCCAGCAGCTCGTCCGGGTCCTCATCCTACGAGCAGTACTTC. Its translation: CASSSSGSSSYEQYF.